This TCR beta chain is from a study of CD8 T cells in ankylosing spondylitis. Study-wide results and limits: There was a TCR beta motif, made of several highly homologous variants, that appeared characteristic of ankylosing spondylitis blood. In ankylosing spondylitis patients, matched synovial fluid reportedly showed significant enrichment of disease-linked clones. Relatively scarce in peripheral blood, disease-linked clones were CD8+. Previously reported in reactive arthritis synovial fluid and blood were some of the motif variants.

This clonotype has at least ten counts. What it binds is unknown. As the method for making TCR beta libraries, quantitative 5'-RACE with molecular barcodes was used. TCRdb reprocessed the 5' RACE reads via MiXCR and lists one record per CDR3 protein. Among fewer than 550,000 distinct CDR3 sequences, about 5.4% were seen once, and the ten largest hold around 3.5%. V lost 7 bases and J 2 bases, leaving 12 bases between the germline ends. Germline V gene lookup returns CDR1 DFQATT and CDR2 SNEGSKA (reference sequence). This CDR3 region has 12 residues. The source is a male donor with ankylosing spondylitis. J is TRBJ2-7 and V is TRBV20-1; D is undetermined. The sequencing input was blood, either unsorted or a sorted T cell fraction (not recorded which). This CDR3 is CSEIKLPYEQYF. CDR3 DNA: TGCAGTGAGATCAAACTTCCCTACGAGCAGTACTTC.